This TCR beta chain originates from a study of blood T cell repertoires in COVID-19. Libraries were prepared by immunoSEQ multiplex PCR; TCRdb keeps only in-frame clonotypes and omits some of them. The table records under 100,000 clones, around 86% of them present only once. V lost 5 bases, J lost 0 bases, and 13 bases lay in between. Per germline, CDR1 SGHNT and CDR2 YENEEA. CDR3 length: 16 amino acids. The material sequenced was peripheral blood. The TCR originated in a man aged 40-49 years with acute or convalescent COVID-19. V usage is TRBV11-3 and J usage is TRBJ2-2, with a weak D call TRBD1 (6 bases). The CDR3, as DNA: TGTGCCAGCAGCCAAAGAGGGACATCGAACACCGGGGAGCTGTTTTTT. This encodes CASSQRGTSNTGELFF.